The following is a T cell receptor beta chain sequence with its context. This sample was included in a study of control samples from healthy donors and cancer patients. Germline values: CDR1 MGHDK, CDR2 SYGVNS. The V end was cut by 3 bases, the J end by 8 bases, with 11 bases between. The CDR3 is 14 amino acids. Sequenced by immunoSEQ multiplex PCR; TCRdb stores in-frame clones only, minus some. The data hold 170,000 or so clones, with about nine tenths observed a single time. The clonotype originates from a woman in her forties in good health. What was sequenced was blood. V and J are TRBV25-1 and TRBJ1-6; no firm D call. The CDR3 sequence: CASSERGIYSPLHF. The CDR3 DNA is TGTGCCAGCAGTGAGAGAGGGATATATTCACCCCTCCACTTT.